This TCR beta chain was obtained from a study of cytomegalovirus exposure and HLA in healthy donors. Whole-study findings and limits: In a later analysis, HLA-C alleles had the fewest associated TCRs, DRB1 alleles the most. According to an earlier analysis, most TCR beta V segments yielded productive rearrangements about 90% or about 30% of the time. Analyzed later, most CMV-associated TCR beta chains appeared HLA-restricted. Of the V segments, some could not be distinguished, including TRBV6-2 and TRBV6-3, and were excluded.

Note on this clone: Its antigen is undetermined.

V dropped 4 bases and J dropped 5 bases, with 21 bases sitting between them. Germline CDR1 is SGHRS and CDR2 is YFSETQ. CDR3 length: 16 residues. 60 Vbeta and 13 Jbeta primers were used in PCR. Generated by immunoSEQ multiplex PCR, the TCRdb table keeps only in-frame clones and is missing some. The sample includes about 200,000 clones, approximately 78% seen only once; the top ten take 2.7%. The TCR originated in a woman aged 40 to 50 in good health and CMV-seronegative. The V and J genes are TRBV5-1 and TRBJ1-1; D is undetermined. What was sequenced was PBMCs. CDR3 residues: CASSSRPGGVGTEAFF. The CDR3 coding sequence is TGCGCCAGCAGCAGTCGTCCCGGCGGCGTTGGTACTGAAGCTTTCTTT.